Shown below are 20 T cell receptor beta chains from a single sample sequenced in a study of a mutant IDH1 vaccine in newly diagnosed glioma. The repertoire was sequenced with immunoSEQ multiplex PCR; TCRdb's copy has only in-frame clones and lacks some. The sample has about 68,000 clones; approximately 88% are singletons. Their antigens are not known. The time point is: week 35, safety follow-up. Each vaccine dose was 300 ug of mutant IDH1 20-mer peptide, with topical imiquimod. The sample here was PBMCs, taken from a glioma patient whose treatment included an IDH1 peptide vaccine. The origin of the receptors is a man between 18 and 35 years old with glioma.

The rearrangement links TRBV29-1 to TRBJ2-1; D unresolved. The CDR3 has 15 residues. The germline gives CDR1 SQVTM, CDR2 ANQGSEA. Trimming pared 5 bases from V and 0 bases from J, leaving 14 bases between. The DNA for the CDR3 is TGCAGCGTTCGGGCGAAAGAAGGCTCCTACAATGAGCAGTTCTTC. Its translation is CSVRAKEGSYNEQFF.

The chain employs TRBV5-8 and TRBJ1-1; 10 bases are shared with TRBD1. The CDR3 is 14 amino acids. The germline V gene has CDR1 SGHTS and CDR2 YDEGEE. V was clipped by 0 bases and J by 4 bases; unmatched bases: 0. CDR3 residues: CASSLGTGGTEAFF. The CDR3 DNA is TGTGCCAGCAGCTTGGGGACAGGGGGCACTGAAGCTTTCTTT.

The chain links TRBV19 to TRBJ1-2; D uncertain. Trimming left V 3 bases short and J 0 bases short, with 8 bases between. Germline lookup yields CDR1 LNHDA and CDR2 SQIVND (reference sequence). The CDR3 covers 14 residues. CDR3 DNA sequence: TGTGCCAGTAGTATTTCCGGAACTAACTATGGCTACACCTTC. As protein: CASSISGTNYGYTF.

This clone was seen a few times. The rearrangement links TRBV7-2 to TRBJ1-1, with D unclear. The CDR3 is made up of 13 amino acids. Trimming cost V 2 bases and J 5 bases, with 9 bases left between them. Germline V gene data show CDR1 as SGHTA and CDR2 as FQGNSA. The CDR3 DNA is TGTGCCAGCAGCTTACGGCTTTTGACTGAAGCTTTCTTT. Amino acids: CASSLRLLTEAFF.

The chain has TRBV5-1 and TRBJ2-7; possible D gene TRBD2, 5 bases. V was shortened by 2 bases and J by 3 bases, with 15 bases between the two germline ends. The V gene's germline CDR1 is SGHRS and CDR2 YFSETQ. The CDR3 sequence is 15 residues long. Here the CDR3 DNA reads TGCGCCAGCAGCTTAACTAGAAGACAAGACTACGAGCAGTACTTC. Amino acid sequence: CASSLTRRQDYEQYF. The complete variable domain, with remaining parts taken from reference TRBV5-1 and TRBJ2-7, reads KAGVTQTPRYLIKTRGQQVTLSCSPISGHRSVSWYQQTPGQGLQFLFEYFSETQRNKGNFPGRFSGRQFSNSRSEMNVSTLELGDSALYLCASSLTRRQDYEQYFGPGTRLTVT.

V gene TRBV7-8 combines with J gene TRBJ2-1, with unresolved D. The CDR3 runs 16 residues. Between the trimmed V and J ends, which lost 1 base and 4 bases, there was a span of 14 bases. Germline values: CDR1 SGHVS, CDR2 FQNEAQ. The CDR3 here is CASSLEVLISYNEQFF. The CDR3 DNA follows: TGTGCCAGCAGCTTAGAGGTCCTTATCAGTTACAATGAGCAGTTCTTC.

This clone was seen only once. The chain joins TRBV7-8 to TRBJ1-1, with D unclear. Germline CDR1 SGHVS, CDR2 FQNEAQ. The length of the CDR3 is 14 residues. The ends were cut back, 1 base at V and 13 bases at J, with 19 bases in the middle. The CDR3 region is CASSLGPKSEIVFF. DNA for the CDR3: TGTGCCAGCAGCTTAGGACCCAAAAGTGAAATCGTTTTCTTT.

The chain couples TRBV30 to TRBJ2-2; D is possibly TRBD2 (5 bases). Trimming took 3 bases from V and 4 from J, leaving 12 bases between them. This CDR3 region has 14 residues. From germline, CDR1 is GTSNPN and CDR2 SVGIG (reference sequence). The CDR3 loop reads CAWSARGRTGELFF. The CDR3 nucleotides read TGTGCCTGGAGCGCCAGAGGGCGCACCGGGGAGCTGTTTTTT. The whole variable domain, remainder taken from reference TRBV30 and TRBJ2-2, is SQTIHQWPATLVQPVGSPLSLECTVEGTSNPNLYWYRQAAGRGLQLLFYSVGIGQISSEVPQNLSASRPQDRQFILSSKKLLLSDSGFYLCAWSARGRTGELFFGEGSRLTVL.

The V gene is TRBV19, the J gene TRBJ1-1; D gene uncertain. The V end was cut by 6 bases, the J end by 4 bases, with 12 bases between. Per germline, CDR1 LNHDA and CDR2 SQIVND (reference sequence). The CDR3 covers 13 residues. Here the CDR3 DNA reads TGTGCCAGTAGGGTGGCAATCTTCACTGAAGCTTTCTTT. Translating it yields CASRVAIFTEAFF.

The V and J genes are TRBV28 and TRBJ1-2; a possible D gene is TRBD1 (6 bases). CDR1 is MDHEN and CDR2 is SYDVKM in the germline V gene. V gave up 6 bases and J gave up 7 bases, with 15 bases separating them. This CDR3 spans 13 amino acids. CDR3 nucleotides: TGTGCCAGCAGGCGAGGGGGTGGGGCTGGCTACACCTTC. Amino acid sequence: CASRRGGGAGYTF.

The chain is built from TRBV12-5 and TRBJ1-1; 7 positions agree with TRBD1. The CDR3 loop spans 14 amino acids. Germline V gene data show CDR1 as LGHNT and CDR2 as FRNRAP. The V segment lost 8 bases and the J segment 3 bases; nucleotides outside the gene matches: 9. For the CDR3, the DNA is TGTGCTAGTTTTTCGGGCAGGGGGGACACTGAAGCTTTCTTT. Its translation is CASFSGRGDTEAFF.

This clone has a handful of counts. The chain couples TRBV7-2 to TRBJ1-5, with D unresolved. The CDR3 is 13 amino acids. Trimming took off 4 bases at V and 10 bases at J, with 14 bases between the two ends. In germline, CDR1 is SGHTA, CDR2 FQGNSA. For the CDR3, the DNA is TGTGCCAGCAGCTCCCGGGCAGAGTATCCCCAGCATTTT. Translation: CASSSRAEYPQHF.

The chain recombines TRBV6-5 with TRBJ1-2; weak D call: TRBD1 (6 bases). This CDR3 is 14 amino acids long. Germline CDR1 is MNHEY and CDR2 is SVGAGI. Trimming took 6 bases from V and 4 from J, leaving 15 bases between them. This CDR3 reads CASRAGDPPYGYTF. The CDR3 DNA follows: TGTGCCAGCAGGGCAGGGGACCCACCCTATGGCTACACCTTC.

This rearrangement joins TRBV5-1 to TRBJ2-5; TRBD2 agrees at 7 bases. The trim removed 2 bases at V and 5 bases at J, leaving 3 bases unmatched. This CDR3 is 13 amino acids long. CDR1 and CDR2 (germline): SGHRS, YFSETQ. CDR3 bases: TGCGCCAGCAGCTTATTCGGGAGGGAGACCCAGTACTTC. Translated: CASSLFGRETQYF.

The gene calls are TRBV7-2 and TRBJ1-2; 7 nucleotides line up with TRBD1. Unmatched junction bases numbered 2, after V lost 5 bases and J lost 2 bases. This CDR3 region has 13 residues. Germline lookup yields CDR1 SGHTA and CDR2 FQGNSA. Here the CDR3 DNA reads TGTGCCAGCAGCAAGGGACAGAACTATGGCTACACCTTC. Translation gives CASSKGQNYGYTF.

The chain recombines TRBV6-5 with TRBJ1-4; 10 bases fit TRBD1. The CDR3 has 15 residues. The V gene's germline CDR1 is MNHEY and CDR2 SVGAGI. V trimming: 4 bases; J trimming: 9 bases; junction bases outside the gene matches: 8. The CDR3, as DNA: TGTGCCAGCAGTTTCAGCGGGACAGGGGAGCAAAAACTGTTTTTT. Translated, it gives CASSFSGTGEQKLFF.

This chain links TRBV7-9 with TRBJ1-3, with 11 bases that match TRBD1. CDR1 and CDR2 from the germline V gene are SEHNR and FQNEAQ (reference sequence). V lost 5 bases and J lost 14; bases outside the gene matches: 14. There are 15 residues in the CDR3. The CDR3 DNA sequence: TGTGCCAGCAGCCTCTGGACAGGGGGCCTGCAGGTCTTATATTTT. This gives the protein CASSLWTGGLQVLYF.

The chain uses TRBV19 and TRBJ2-7; D call uncertain. The CDR3 has 13 amino acids. The V end was cut by 6 bases, the J end by 3 bases, with 12 bases between. Germline lookup yields CDR1 LNHDA and CDR2 SQIVND (reference sequence). The CDR3 DNA sequence: TGTGCCAGTAGCCGGTCAGGAGTCTACGAGCAGTACTTC. It yields the protein CASSRSGVYEQYF.

The rearrangement links TRBV7-3 to TRBJ1-2; no clear D gene. The V gene lost 3 bases and the J gene lost 1 base, with 6 bases spanning the gap. Germline-derived CDR1 and CDR2 are SGHTA and FQGTGA. This CDR3 spans 13 amino acids. The CDR3 DNA sequence: TGTGCCAGCAGCTTTGGGGATAACTATGGCTACACCTTC. Residues: CASSFGDNYGYTF.

This chain connects TRBV4-1 to TRBJ1-1; the D gene is possibly TRBD1 (5 bases). V was shortened by 6 bases and J by 11 bases, with 16 bases between the two germline ends. The CDR3 consists of 12 residues. Germline loops: CDR1 MGHRA, CDR2 YSYEKL. CDR3 DNA: TGCGCCAGCAGTTTTAGGGGCTCGGGGGCTTTCTTT. Encoded protein: CASSFRGSGAFF.